The 27 T cell receptor beta chains presented below share a single source sample, sequenced in a study of T cell responses to AZD1222 COVID-19 vaccine. Clones were read by immunoSEQ multiplex PCR, and TCRdb kept only the in-frame ones, dropping some. The sample lists around 120,000 clones, roughly nine tenths occurring once. The sequences come from peripheral blood, collected on day 0 of AZD1222 vaccination. These receptors came from an adult in good health.

The CDR3 DNA is TGTGCCAGCAGCGTAGGGGGCGGCGGGAGGGCGAGTGAGACCCAGTACTTC. This codes for CASSVGGGGRASETQYF. The rearrangement links TRBV9 to TRBJ2-5, with 9 bases identical to TRBD2. The CDR3 totals 17 residues. Germline V gene sequence: CDR1 SGDLS, CDR2 YYNGEE. V lost 0 bases and J lost 5; bases outside the gene matches: 11.

The genes are TRBV28 and TRBJ2-7; maybe TRBD2 (6 bases). There are 15 residues in the CDR3. V gave up 6 bases and J gave up 0 bases, with 15 bases separating them. Germline V gives CDR1 MDHEN, CDR2 SYDVKM. The CDR3 DNA reads TGTGCCAGCAGGGGACTTCGGGAAATCTCCTACGAGCAGTACTTC. Translation: CASRGLREISYEQYF.

V and J are TRBV30 and TRBJ1-2; unclear D gene. In germline, CDR1 is GTSNPN, CDR2 SVGIG (reference sequence). V was clipped by 3 bases and J by 2 bases, with 4 bases between them. The CDR3 spans 11 residues. CDR3 region: CAWSSNYGYTF. CDR3 DNA: TGTGCCTGGAGCAGCAACTATGGCTACACCTTC.

The chain has TRBV21-1 and TRBJ1-5; the D call of TRBD1 is as the table states it, not checked on the DNA. TRBV21-1 counts as a pseudogene. This CDR3 has 15 residues. CDR3 region: CASSKARQGNQPQHF. In DNA form, the CDR3 reads TGTGCCAGCAGCAAAGCGCGACAGGGCAATCAGCCCCAGCATTTT.

The chain joins TRBV24-1 to TRBJ2-1; D ambiguous. The CDR3 spans 15 residues. Germline CDR1 reads KGHDR; CDR2 reads SFDVKD. The V and J ends lost 4 bases and 0 bases respectively, with 9 bases between them. The CDR3 bases are TGTGCCACCAGTGACCCAAGGAGCTCCTACAATGAGCAGTTCTTC. This codes for CATSDPRSSYNEQFF.

The chain joins TRBV5-1 to TRBJ1-5; D possibly corresponds to TRBD1 (5 bases). CDR1 and CDR2 from the germline V gene are SGHRS and YFSETQ. The CDR3 length is 15 residues. The V gene lost 1 base and the J gene lost 0 bases, with 8 bases spanning the gap. CDR3 in amino acids: CASSLSGNSNQPQHF. The CDR3 DNA reads as TGCGCCAGCAGCTTGTCAGGGAATAGCAATCAGCCCCAGCATTTT. The whole variable domain, filled in from reference TRBV5-1 and TRBJ1-5, reads KAGVTQTPRYLIKTRGQQVTLSCSPISGHRSVSWYQQTPGQGLQFLFEYFSETQRNKGNFPGRFSGRQFSNSRSEMNVSTLELGDSALYLCASSLSGNSNQPQHFGDGTRLSIL.

This clone was seen only once. The chain combines TRBV6-1 with TRBJ1-3, with 8 positions matching TRBD1. Germline trimming cut 3 bases from V and 0 bases from J; bases unmatched to any gene: 13. CDR3 length equals 19 residues. Germline lookup yields CDR1 MNHNS and CDR2 SASEGT. CDR3 coding DNA: TGTGCCAGCAGTGACGGAGGACAGGGAGGCCTACACTCTGGAAACACCATATATTTT. Amino acids: CASSDGGQGGLHSGNTIYF.

The chain joins TRBV24-1 to TRBJ2-3; D might be TRBD2 (6 bases). The germline V and J ends were trimmed by 4 bases and 1 base, with 23 bases remaining between them. The CDR3 consists of 19 residues. CDR1 is KGHDR, CDR2 SFDVKD, per germline. This chain's CDR3 is CATSDHPTSGREGTDTQYF. The DNA for the CDR3 is TGTGCCACCAGTGACCACCCCACAAGTGGCAGGGAGGGCACAGATACGCAGTATTTT.

The chain combines TRBV19 with TRBJ1-5, with unresolved D. The CDR3 loop spans 15 amino acids. Trimming shortened V by 3 bases and J by 2 bases, and 11 bases separated the two germline ends. Germline V gene sequence: CDR1 LNHDA, CDR2 SQIVND (reference sequence). The CDR3 region has the DNA TGTGCCAGTAGTATCTTGCGGGGTGGCAATCAGCCCCAGCATTTT. As protein: CASSILRGGNQPQHF.

The gene calls are TRBV27 and TRBJ2-1; possible D gene TRBD2, 6 bases. This CDR3 is 15 amino acids long. Per the germline V gene, CDR1 is MNHEY and CDR2 is SMNVEV (reference sequence). V was clipped by 5 bases and J by 7 bases, with 18 bases between them. CDR3 sequence reads: CASSPPSGGWNEQFF. The CDR3 DNA reads TGTGCCAGCAGTCCCCCCTCCGGGGGTTGGAATGAGCAGTTCTTC.

This chain links TRBV9 with TRBJ2-7; 9 positions match TRBD1. J lost 5 bases, V lost 4 bases, and 10 bases had no gene match. The germline V gene encodes CDR1 SGDLS and CDR2 YYNGEE. The CDR3 has 15 residues. This CDR3 is CASSPGQGVPDEQYF. As DNA, the CDR3 is TGTGCCAGCAGCCCGGGACAGGGTGTTCCCGACGAGCAGTACTTC.

This chain uses TRBV30 with TRBJ1-1; D is perhaps TRBD1 (6 bases). The germline CDR1 and CDR2 sequences are GTSNPN and SVGIG (reference sequence). This CDR3 region has 15 residues. V lost 0 bases to trimming and J lost 0 bases, with 11 bases between them. CDR3 nucleotides: TGTGCCTGGAGTGTACTGACAGGAATGAACACTGAAGCTTTCTTT. It specifies CAWSVLTGMNTEAFF.

The chain employs TRBV2 and TRBJ2-6; D gene unclear. The germline V gene encodes CDR1 SNHLY and CDR2 FYNNEI. Trimming removed 2 bases at V and 1 base at J, with 3 bases between. The length of the CDR3 is 14 residues. The CDR3 is CASSEQSGANVLTF. The CDR3 region has the DNA TGTGCCAGCAGTGAACAGTCTGGGGCCAACGTCCTGACTTTC.

This clone was detected a few times. Here the CDR3 reads CASSPGVMNTEAFF. CDR3 in DNA: TGCGCCAGCAGCCCCGGGGTAATGAACACTGAAGCTTTCTTT. This chain connects TRBV5-1 to TRBJ1-1, with no clear D. CDR1 and CDR2 (germline): SGHRS, YFSETQ. Trimming removed 4 bases from V and 0 bases from J, with 10 bases in between. The CDR3 loop spans 14 amino acids.

The chain combines TRBV19 with TRBJ1-5, with a possible D match to TRBD1 (6 bases). Trimming took off 7 bases at V and 4 bases at J, with 8 bases between the two ends. Germline V gene sequence: CDR1 LNHDA, CDR2 SQIVND (reference sequence). The CDR3 extends over 12 amino acids. The CDR3, as DNA: TGTGCCAGTAACCAGGGGAATCAGCCCCAGCATTTT. As protein: CASNQGNQPQHF.

V is TRBV30 and J is TRBJ1-2; a possible D gene is TRBD1 (5 bases). The CDR3 length is 13 residues. Trimming stripped 1 base from V and 7 bases from J, with 13 bases between. The germline CDR1 and CDR2 sequences are GTSNPN and SVGIG (reference sequence). The CDR3 DNA sequence: TGTGCCTGGAGTGACACCGGGGGGTCTGGCTACACCTTC. It codes for CAWSDTGGSGYTF. Drawing the rest from reference TRBV30 and TRBJ1-2, the complete variable domain is SQTIHQWPATLVQPVGSPLSLECTVEGTSNPNLYWYRQAAGRGLQLLFYSVGIGQISSEVPQNLSASRPQDRQFILSSKKLLLSDSGFYLCAWSDTGGSGYTFGSGTRLTVV.

This clone was picked up one time. The chain links TRBV5-1 to TRBJ1-2; no clear D gene. The V gene lost 2 bases and the J gene lost 6 bases, with 11 bases spanning the gap. Per germline, CDR1 SGHRS and CDR2 YFSETQ. This CDR3 region has 13 residues. The CDR3 DNA sequence: TGCGCCAGCAGCTTAGCGGGCGCGGATGGCTACACCTTC. Translating gives CASSLAGADGYTF.

This clone was recorded only once. The chain uses TRBV5-1 and TRBJ2-2, with D tentatively TRBD1 or TRBD2 (5 bases each). V was cut by 0 bases and J by 2 bases, with 8 bases left in between. The CDR3 sequence is 15 residues long. CDR1 and CDR2 (germline): SGHRS, YFSETQ. CDR3 nucleotide sequence: TGCGCCAGCAGCTTGGGGGGGTCAAACACCGGGGAGCTGTTTTTT. It specifies CASSLGGSNTGELFF.

The rearrangement uses TRBV6-2 or TRBV6-3 and TRBJ1-2; 10 nucleotides line up with TRBD1. The CDR3 has 15 amino acids. Per the germline V gene, CDR1 is MNHEY and CDR2 is SVGEGT. V was clipped by 6 bases and J by 4 bases; unmatched bases: 8. CDR3 bases: TGTGCCAGCAGCCGTCCCGGGACAGGGGTCTATGGCTACACCTTC. Amino acids: CASSRPGTGVYGYTF.

V and J are TRBV10-3 and TRBJ1-1, with 10 positions matching TRBD1. The CDR3 runs 15 residues. Germline-derived CDR1 and CDR2 are ENHRY and SYGVKD. V gave up 0 bases and J gave up 4 bases; unmatched junction bases: 2. CDR3 sequence (DNA): TGTGCCATCAGTGAGTCGTGGACAGGGGGCACTGAAGCTTTCTTT. Its protein product is CAISESWTGGTEAFF.

This clone was seen only once. The chain joins TRBV27 to TRBJ2-3; TRBD2 agrees at 8 bases. Germline CDR1 and CDR2: MNHEY and SMNVEV (reference sequence). The CDR3 sequence is 15 residues long. V lost 4 bases to trimming and J lost 6 bases; unmatched junction nucleotides: 9. The CDR3 DNA reads TGTGCCAGCAGTTCCTTGGGACTAGGAGACGATACGCAGTATTTT. Its translation is CASSSLGLGDDTQYF.

The V call is TRBV3-1 (or the pseudogene TRBV3-2), the J call TRBJ1-2; TRBD1 is a possible D gene (5 bases). This CDR3 contains 13 residues. V gave up 4 bases and J gave up 2 bases, with 8 bases separating them. CDR1 and CDR2 from the germline V gene are LGHDT and YNNKEL (reference sequence). CDR3 coding DNA: TGTGCCAGCAGCCCTACAGGCAACTATGGCTACACCTTC. As protein: CASSPTGNYGYTF.

The CDR3 spells CASSGQGTQPQHF. DNA of the CDR3: TGTGCCAGCAGTGGACAGGGGACTCAGCCCCAGCATTTT. This chain joins TRBV2 and TRBJ1-5, with 8 positions matching TRBD1. The CDR3 length is 13 residues. Per the germline V gene, CDR1 is SNHLY and CDR2 is FYNNEI. Trimming cost V 4 bases and J 6 bases; bases outside gene matches: 2. Looking up the rest from reference TRBV2 and TRBJ1-5 gives the full variable domain: EPEVTQTPSHQVTQMGQEVILRCVPISNHLYFYWYRQILGQKVEFLVSFYNNEISEKSEIFDDQFSVERPDGSNFTLKIRSTKLEDSAMYFCASSGQGTQPQHFGDGTRLSIL.

The chain joins TRBV30 to TRBJ1-2; D not certain. Deletions cut 4 bases from V and 8 bases from J, with 2 bases between. The CDR3 extends over 8 amino acids. The germline CDR1 and CDR2 sequences are GTSNPN and SVGIG (reference sequence). The CDR3 region has the DNA TGTGCCTGGAACGGCTACACCTTC. Its protein product is CAWNGYTF.

V gene TRBV28 combines with J gene TRBJ2-3, with 13 bases lining up with TRBD2. The ends lost 6 bases at V and 6 bases at J; junction bases unmatched: 3. The CDR3 is 14 amino acids. Looked up from germline, CDR1 is MDHEN and CDR2 is SYDVKM. The CDR3 coding sequence is TGTGCCAGCAGACCGACTAGCGGGAGGGATACGCAGTATTTT. As protein: CASRPTSGRDTQYF.

The rearrangement uses TRBV7-3 and TRBJ2-1; D is ambiguous. V shed 0 bases and J shed 7 bases, with 1 base lying between them. The CDR3 has 11 amino acids. Looked up from germline, CDR1 is SGHTA and CDR2 is FQGTGA. CDR3 sequence (DNA): TGTGCCAGCAGCTTAACGAATGAGCAGTTCTTC. The encoded protein is CASSLTNEQFF.

The V call is TRBV28, the J call TRBJ2-3, with 9 positions matching TRBD1. The J segment lost 6 bases and the V segment lost 8 bases, leaving 9 bases of the junction unmatched. CDR1 MDHEN and CDR2 SYDVKM come from the germline V gene. The CDR3 covers 14 residues. The chain's CDR3 is CASLGDRVIDTQYF. CDR3 DNA sequence: TGTGCCAGCCTGGGGGACAGGGTTATCGATACGCAGTATTTT.